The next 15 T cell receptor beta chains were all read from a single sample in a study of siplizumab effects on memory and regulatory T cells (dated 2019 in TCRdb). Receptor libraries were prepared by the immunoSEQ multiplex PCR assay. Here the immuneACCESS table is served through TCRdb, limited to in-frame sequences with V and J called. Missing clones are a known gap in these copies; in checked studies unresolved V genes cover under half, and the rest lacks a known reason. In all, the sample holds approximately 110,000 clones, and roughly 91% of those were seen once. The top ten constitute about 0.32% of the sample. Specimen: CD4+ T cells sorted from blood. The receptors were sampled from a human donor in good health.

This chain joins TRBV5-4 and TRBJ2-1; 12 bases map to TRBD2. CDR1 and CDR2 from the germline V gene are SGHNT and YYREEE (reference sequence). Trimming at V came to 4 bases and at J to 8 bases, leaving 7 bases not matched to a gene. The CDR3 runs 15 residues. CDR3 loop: CASSMGLAGRYEQFF. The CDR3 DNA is TGTGCCAGCAGCATGGGACTAGCGGGTCGGTATGAGCAGTTCTTC.

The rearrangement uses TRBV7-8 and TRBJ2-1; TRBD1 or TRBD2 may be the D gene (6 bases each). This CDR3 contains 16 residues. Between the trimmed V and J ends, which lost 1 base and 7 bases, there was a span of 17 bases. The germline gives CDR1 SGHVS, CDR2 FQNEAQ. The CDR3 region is CASSLEAQGGRNEQFF. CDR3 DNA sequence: TGTGCCAGCAGCTTAGAGGCACAGGGAGGCCGGAATGAGCAGTTCTTC.

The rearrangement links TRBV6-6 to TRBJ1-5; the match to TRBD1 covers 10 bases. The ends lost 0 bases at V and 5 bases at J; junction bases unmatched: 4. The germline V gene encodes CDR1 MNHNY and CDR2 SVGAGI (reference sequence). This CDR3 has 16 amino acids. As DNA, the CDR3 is TGTGCCAGCAGTTACTCGACAGGGGGCAGGGATCAGCCCCAGCATTTT. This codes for CASSYSTGGRDQPQHF.

CDR3 coding DNA: TGTGCCAGCTCGGGAAGCAATCAGCCCCAGCATTTT. This translates into CASSGSNQPQHF. V and J are TRBV18 and TRBJ1-5; D is ambiguous. This CDR3 is 12 amino acids long. V was clipped by 6 bases and J by 1 base, with 4 bases between them. Germline CDR1 is KGHSH and CDR2 is LQKENI.

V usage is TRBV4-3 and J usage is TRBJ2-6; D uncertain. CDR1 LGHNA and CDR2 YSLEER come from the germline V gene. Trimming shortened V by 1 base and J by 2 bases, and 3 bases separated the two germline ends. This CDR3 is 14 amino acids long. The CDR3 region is CASSQGPGANVLTF. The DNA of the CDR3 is TGCGCCAGCAGCCAAGGACCTGGGGCCAACGTCCTGACTTTC.

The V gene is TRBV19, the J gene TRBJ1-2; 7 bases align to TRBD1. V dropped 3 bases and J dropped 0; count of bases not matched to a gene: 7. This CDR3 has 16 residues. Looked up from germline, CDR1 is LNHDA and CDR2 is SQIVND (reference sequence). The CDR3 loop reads CASSIVWDSANYGYTF. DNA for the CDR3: TGTGCCAGTAGTATCGTCTGGGACAGTGCTAACTATGGCTACACCTTC.

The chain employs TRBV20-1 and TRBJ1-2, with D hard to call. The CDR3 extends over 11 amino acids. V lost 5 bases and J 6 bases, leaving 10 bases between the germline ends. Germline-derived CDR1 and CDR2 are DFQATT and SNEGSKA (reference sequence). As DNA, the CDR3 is TGCAGTGCTGCCCGGGGAAATGGCTACACCTTC. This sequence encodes CSAARGNGYTF.

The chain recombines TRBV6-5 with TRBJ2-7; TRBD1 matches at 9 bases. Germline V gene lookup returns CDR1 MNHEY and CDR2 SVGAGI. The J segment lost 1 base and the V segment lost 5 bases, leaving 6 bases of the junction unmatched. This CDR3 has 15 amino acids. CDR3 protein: CASSIAGQGSYEQYF. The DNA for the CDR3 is TGTGCCAGCAGTATCGCGGGACAGGGTTCCTACGAGCAGTACTTC.

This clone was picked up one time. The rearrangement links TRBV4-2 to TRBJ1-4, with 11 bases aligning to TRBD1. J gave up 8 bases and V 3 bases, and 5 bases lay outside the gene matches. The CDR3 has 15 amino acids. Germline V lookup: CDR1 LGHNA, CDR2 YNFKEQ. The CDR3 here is CASSQRDRGLEKLFF. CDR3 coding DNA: TGTGCCAGCAGCCAGAGGGACAGGGGGTTGGAAAAACTGTTTTTT.

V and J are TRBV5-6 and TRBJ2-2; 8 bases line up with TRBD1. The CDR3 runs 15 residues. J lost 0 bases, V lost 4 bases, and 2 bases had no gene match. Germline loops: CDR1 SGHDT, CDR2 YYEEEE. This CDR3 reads CASSGDRTNTGELFF. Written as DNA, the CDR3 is TGTGCCAGCAGCGGGGACAGGACGAACACCGGGGAGCTGTTTTTT.

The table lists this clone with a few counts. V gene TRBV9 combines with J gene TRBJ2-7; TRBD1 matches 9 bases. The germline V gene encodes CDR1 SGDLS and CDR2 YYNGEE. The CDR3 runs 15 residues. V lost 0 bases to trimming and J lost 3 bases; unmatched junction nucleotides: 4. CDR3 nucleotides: TGTGCCAGCAGCGTAGGGACAGGGGATGTCTACGAGCAGTACTTC. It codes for CASSVGTGDVYEQYF.

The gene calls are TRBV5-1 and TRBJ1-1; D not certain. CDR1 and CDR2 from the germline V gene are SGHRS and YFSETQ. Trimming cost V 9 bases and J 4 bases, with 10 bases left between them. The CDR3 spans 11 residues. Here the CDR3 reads CATRAGTEAFF. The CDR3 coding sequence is TGCGCCACTCGGGCGGGCACTGAAGCTTTCTTT.

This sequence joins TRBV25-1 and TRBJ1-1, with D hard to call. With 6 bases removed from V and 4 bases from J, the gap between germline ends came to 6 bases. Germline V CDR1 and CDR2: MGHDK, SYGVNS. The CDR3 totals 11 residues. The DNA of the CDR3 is TGTGCCAGCAGAGGCGGCACTGAAGCTTTCTTT. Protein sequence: CASRGGTEAFF.

Here the CDR3 reads CASSIDPGHSNQPQHF. Here the CDR3 DNA reads TGTGCCAGTAGTATAGATCCCGGACACAGCAATCAGCCCCAGCATTTT. The chain joins TRBV19 to TRBJ1-5; a weak D match, TRBD1 (5 bases). Per germline, CDR1 LNHDA and CDR2 SQIVND (reference sequence). Trimming removed 0 bases at V and 1 base at J, with 10 bases between. The CDR3 runs 16 residues.

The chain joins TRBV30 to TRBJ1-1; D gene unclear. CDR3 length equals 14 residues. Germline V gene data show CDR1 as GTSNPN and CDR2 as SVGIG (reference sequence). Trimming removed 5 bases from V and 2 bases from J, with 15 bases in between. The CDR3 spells CAWDWGEPNTEAFF. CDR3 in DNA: TGTGCCTGGGATTGGGGAGAACCTAACACTGAAGCTTTCTTT.